Listed below are T cell receptor beta chains from one sample, sequenced in a study of beta chain features in type 1 diabetes. Clones were sequenced by immunoSEQ multiplex PCR, and TCRdb holds only the in-frame ones, with some missing. Found here are 250,000 to 400,000 clones, 11% to 15% of them singletons; the top ten hold over 5.5%. Sequences were obtained from central memory CD4+ T cells from blood. The origin of the receptors is a man younger than 45 in good health. CDR3s include the opening cysteine and the closing phenylalanine or tryptophan. The D gene is left open where the match is weak. A clone size is listed for some rows: how often the clone was seen (once, few, many), or a class if it is expanded.

clone size,J gene,D gene,CDR3 length,V gene,CDR3 protein,CDR3 DNA
.,TRBJ1-1,.,16,TRBV7-8,CASSLRTHQDNTEAFF,TGTGCCAGCAGCTTACGGACGCACCAAGACAACACTGAAGCTTTCTTT
many,TRBJ2-5,.,13,TRBV19,CASWSTLGETQYF,.
.,TRBJ2-1,TRBD1,16,TRBV6-5,CASSSLGTQGYNEQFF,TGTGCCAGCAGTTCCCTTGGGACACAGGGGTACAATGAGCAGTTCTTC
.,TRBJ2-3,.,16,TRBV9,CASSLARGFGTDTQYF,TGTGCCAGCTCCCTGGCAAGGGGATTTGGCACAGATACGCAGTATTTT
few,TRBJ2-1,.,14,TRBV4-3,CASSQEDFMGEQFF,TGCGCCAGCAGCCAAGAAGACTTCATGGGTGAGCAGTTCTTC
.,TRBJ1-4,TRBD1,16,TRBV28,CASRPGGGQGYEKLFF,TGTGCCAGCAGACCTGGGGGGGGACAGGGGTACGAAAAACTGTTTTTT
few,TRBJ2-1,.,15,TRBV27,CASSDRTLPYNEQFF,TGTGCCAGCAGTGACAGGACCCTCCCCTACAATGAGCAGTTCTTC
few,TRBJ1-2,TRBD1,14,TRBV7-9,CASSRTGGAGGYTF,TGTGCCAGCAGCCGGACAGGGGGCGCGGGTGGCTACACCTTC
.,TRBJ2-1,TRBD2,15,TRBV11-3,CASSRSGGTDNEQFF,TGTGCCAGCAGCCGTAGCGGGGGGACTGACAATGAGCAGTTCTTC
.,TRBJ1-2,.,14,TRBV7-2,CASSLVVDDYGYTF,TGTGCCAGCAGCTTAGTCGTCGATGACTATGGCTACACCTTC
few,TRBJ2-5,TRBD2,14,TRBV2,CASSLGLAKETQYF,TGTGCCAGCAGTTTGGGACTAGCGAAAGAGACCCAGTACTTC
few,TRBJ1-2,.,14,TRBV6-6,CASSRDNRDYGYTF,TGTGCCAGCAGCCGGGACAACCGTGACTATGGCTACACCTTC
many,TRBJ2-5,.,13,TRBV2,CASSRDGGETQYF,TGTGCCAGCAGTCGGGACGGAGGAGAGACCCAGTACTTC
.,TRBJ2-3,TRBD1,14,TRBV5-5,CASRPQGAGDTQYF,TGTGCCAGCAGGCCACAGGGGGCTGGGGATACGCAGTATTTT
.,TRBJ1-5,.,14,TRBV27,CASSLSCGNQPQHF,TGTGCCAGCAGTTTATCGTGTGGCAATCAGCCCCAGCATTTT
few,TRBJ1-1,.,13,TRBV11-2,CASSLGGAIEAFF,TGTGCCAGCAGCTTAGGGGGGGCGATTGAAGCTTTCTTT
few,TRBJ2-3,TRBD2,17,TRBV29-1,CSVEGLAEQTRTDTQYF,TGCAGCGTTGAAGGCCTAGCGGAACAAACCCGCACAGATACGCAGTATTTT
.,TRBJ1-2,.,13,TRBV6-5,CASSEATVDGYTF,TGTGCCAGCAGTGAAGCGACAGTGGATGGCTACACCTTC
many,TRBJ2-1,.,14,TRBV2,CASNRLGGSNEQFF,TGTGCCAGCAACAGACTAGGAGGCTCCAATGAGCAGTTCTTC
.,TRBJ1-1,.,15,TRBV2,CARVVMGLRNTEAFF,TGTGCCAGAGTCGTAATGGGGTTACGGAACACTGAAGCTTTCTTT
.,TRBJ2-1,.,13,TRBV7-9,CASSLGPGNEQFF,TGTGCCAGCAGCTTAGGCCCCGGCAATGAGCAGTTCTTC
few,TRBJ2-1,.,15,TRBV4-2,CASSTTRSSYNEQFF,TGTGCCAGCAGCACCACTAGATCATCCTACAATGAGCAGTTCTTC
few,TRBJ2-5,.,15,TRBV7-2,CASSSPTATPGTQYF,TGTGCCAGCAGCTCCCCCACAGCAACCCCAGGGACCCAGTACTTC
.,TRBJ2-1,TRBD2,12,TRBV27,CASSPIAGGLVF,TGTGCCAGCAGTCCCATAGCGGGAGGGCTCGTCTTC
few,TRBJ1-1,.,13,TRBV6-1,CASSSIDGNEAFF,TGTGCCAGCAGTTCCATCGACGGGAATGAAGCTTTCTTT
few,TRBJ2-7,.,14,TRBV5-4,CASSLDRTENEQYF,TGTGCCAGCAGCTTGGACAGGACGGAGAACGAGCAGTACTTC
.,TRBJ2-1,TRBD1,15,TRBV7-2,CASSKQGGNIREQFF,TGTGCCAGCAGCAAACAGGGGGGCAATATTAGGGAGCAGTTCTTC
.,TRBJ1-6,.,15,TRBV10-3,CAISERSSYNSPLHF,TGTGCCATCAGTGAGCGGAGCTCCTATAATTCACCCCTCCACTTT
.,TRBJ1-5,TRBD1,16,TRBV6-6,CASSYQQGMGNQPQHF,TGTGCCAGCAGTTATCAACAGGGGATGGGCAATCAGCCCCAGCATTTT
few,TRBJ2-1,.,17,TRBV21-1,CASSSLALAGDYNEQFF,TGTGCCAGCAGCAGTCTCGCTCTAGCGGGGGACTACAATGAGCAGTTCTTC
few,TRBJ1-6,TRBD1,16,TRBV7-2,CASSSSAGQASSPLHF,TGTGCCAGCAGCTCTAGTGCTGGACAGGCCTCTTCACCCCTCCACTTT
many,TRBJ2-1,.,13,TRBV19,CASKGLQYNEQFF,TGTGCCAGTAAGGGACTTCAATACAATGAGCAGTTCTTC
.,TRBJ2-5,.,18,TRBV9,CASSVGPFGLPYQETQYF,TGTGCCAGCAGCGTAGGGCCGTTCGGACTACCGTACCAAGAGACCCAGTACTTC
few,TRBJ2-5,TRBD2,17,TRBV11-3,CASSAGRLAGGRETQYF,TGTGCCAGCAGCGCAGGACGACTAGCGGGGGGTAGAGAGACCCAGTACTTC
many,TRBJ2-1,TRBD1,15,TRBV6-6,CASSSQGGSYNEQFF,TGTGCCAGCAGTTCACAGGGGGGCTCCTACAATGAGCAGTTCTTC
few,TRBJ1-1,.,13,TRBV9,CASSVENRAEAFF,TGTGCCAGCAGCGTAGAAAATAGAGCTGAAGCTTTCTTT
.,TRBJ2-5,TRBD1,15,TRBV7-8,CASSLVQGAVGTQYF,TGTGCCAGCAGCTTGGTACAGGGGGCGGTCGGGACCCAGTACTTC
.,TRBJ1-3,.,15,TRBV2,CASSEPIGAGNTIYF,TGTGCCAGCAGTGAGCCGATAGGCGCGGGAAACACCATATATTTT
.,TRBJ1-3,.,15,TRBV6-1,CASREGAASGNTIYF,TGTGCCAGCAGGGAAGGCGCGGCCTCAGGAAACACCATATATTTT
few,TRBJ1-6,.,11,TRBV10-2,CASGGNSPLHF,TGCGCCAGCGGGGGAAATTCACCCCTCCACTTT
few,TRBJ2-7,TRBD1,13,TRBV6-1,CASSGTGSAEQYF,TGTGCCAGCAGCGGGACAGGGTCCGCCGAGCAGTACTTC
.,TRBJ2-2,.,15,TRBV2,CASSETGQNTGELFF,TGTGCCAGCAGTGAAACGGGCCAAAACACCGGGGAGCTGTTTTTT
many,TRBJ1-1,TRBD1,14,TRBV18,CASSLDRGPFEAFF,TGTGCCAGCTCACTCGACAGGGGGCCCTTTGAAGCTTTCTTT
.,TRBJ1-2,.,14,TRBV30,CAWNIVGANYGYTF,TGTGCCTGGAACATAGTAGGCGCTAACTATGGCTACACCTTC
.,TRBJ2-5,TRBD2,16,TRBV15,CATSRRSGRASETQYF,TGTGCCACCAGCAGACGCAGCGGGAGGGCCTCGGAGACCCAGTACTTC